The 20 T cell receptor beta chains below were found in one sample sequenced in a study of T-cell reconstitution after alpha-beta-depleted transplantation in children. Using unique molecular identifiers, the investigators prepared the TCRbeta library. Each CDR3 protein gets one entry after TCRdb re-called the PCR reads with MiXCR. This table has hundreds of thousands of distinct CDR3 sequences, 23% appearing once. The material sequenced was PBMCs, mostly from graft donor cells, taken 360 days after TCRalphabeta/CD19-depleted stem cell transplant. Receptors originate from a boy under two years old who had a stem cell transplant for acute myeloid leukemia, so the T cells may come from the graft donor.

At least ten counts were recorded for this clonotype. This chain connects TRBV12-3 or TRBV12-4 to TRBJ1-3; D unresolved. V was trimmed by 6 bases and J by 0 bases, leaving 18 bases between them. There are 17 residues in the CDR3. CDR3 in amino acids: CASRGPRYGISGNTIYF. The CDR3 nucleotides read TGTGCCAGCAGAGGCCCCCGGTATGGCATCTCTGGAAACACCATATATTTT.

The chain couples TRBV20-1 to TRBJ2-2, with 7 bases lining up with TRBD2. The ends lost 1 base at V and 0 bases at J; junction bases unmatched: 5. This CDR3 is built from 16 residues. The germline CDR1 and CDR2 sequences are DFQATT and SNEGSKA (reference sequence). The CDR3: CSARGERGANTGELFF. CDR3 bases: TGCAGTGCTAGAGGGGAGCGGGGCGCGAACACCGGGGAGCTGTTTTTT.

This clonotype was detected many times. This chain uses TRBV25-1 with TRBJ2-4, with D perhaps TRBD1 (6 bases). The CDR3 totals 17 residues. V lost 0 bases, J lost 2 bases, and 14 bases lay in between. Germline loops: CDR1 MGHDK, CDR2 SYGVNS. The CDR3 protein is CASSEYRAGAPKNIQYF. CDR3 coding DNA: TGTGCCAGCAGTGAATATCGGGCAGGGGCCCCCAAAAACATTCAGTACTTC.

The table lists this clonotype with a few counts. This chain uses TRBV28 with TRBJ2-1, with D perhaps TRBD1 (5 bases). Trimming removed 1 base at V and 10 bases at J, with 14 bases between. The V gene's germline CDR1 is MDHEN and CDR2 SYDVKM. CDR3 size: 14 residues. The CDR3 DNA is TGTGCCAGCAGTTTATCCCAGGGATCTGGGGAGCAGTTCTTC. Translated, it gives CASSLSQGSGEQFF.

This rearrangement joins TRBV20-1 to TRBJ2-3; 10 nucleotides line up with TRBD2. The length of the CDR3 is 17 residues. Germline CDR1 is DFQATT and CDR2 is SNEGSKA (reference sequence). V trimming: 3 bases; J trimming: 1 base; junction bases outside the gene matches: 10. CDR3 nucleotide sequence: TGCAGTGCTAGGTCCCTAGCGGGGGATCAAGGCACAGATACGCAGTATTTT. It yields the protein CSARSLAGDQGTDTQYF.

V is TRBV4-3 and J is TRBJ2-5, with TRBD1 identical over 8 bases. Trimming at V came to 3 bases and at J to 5 bases, leaving 5 bases not matched to a gene. The CDR3 is 14 residues long. Germline V CDR1 and CDR2: LGHNA, YSLEER. The CDR3 region has the DNA TGCGCCAGCAGCCAGAGGACAGGGATTGAGACCCAGTACTTC. Protein product: CASSQRTGIETQYF.

This clonotype has only a few counts. The chain combines TRBV4-2 with TRBJ1-2; D not certain. This CDR3 spans 14 amino acids. With 0 bases removed from V and 4 bases from J, the gap between germline ends came to 9 bases. Looked up from germline, CDR1 is LGHNA and CDR2 is YNFKEQ. Written as DNA, the CDR3 is TGTGCCAGCAGCCAAGAAGTGGTGAGCTATGGCTACACCTTC. It encodes CASSQEVVSYGYTF.

The chain is built from TRBV6-5 and TRBJ2-2; 13 positions match TRBD2. Germline V gene lookup returns CDR1 MNHEY and CDR2 SVGAGI. Trimming removed 0 bases from V and 4 bases from J; junction bases left unmatched: 5. The length of the CDR3 is 18 residues. The CDR3 DNA reads TGTGCCAGCAGTTACTCCTTACTAGCGGGGGGGAGCACCGGGGAGCTGTTTTTT. This translates into CASSYSLLAGGSTGELFF.

This clonotype has only a few counts. V is TRBV7-2 and J is TRBJ2-7; unclear D gene. CDR3 length equals 13 residues. Per germline, CDR1 SGHTA and CDR2 FQGNSA. Trimming took 5 bases from V and 7 from J, leaving 15 bases between them. For the CDR3, the DNA is TGTGCCAGCAGCCATCGAGTCCGTTGGGAGCAGTACTTC. It yields the protein CASSHRVRWEQYF.

The chain links TRBV7-8 to TRBJ2-7, with 9 bases matching TRBD1. Per germline, CDR1 SGHVS and CDR2 FQNEAQ. V shed 7 bases, J shed 3 bases, and the junction held 10 bases outside the gene matches. This CDR3 has 15 residues. The CDR3 is CASTLDRGGLYEQYF. CDR3 nucleotides: TGTGCCAGCACCTTGGACAGGGGTGGCCTCTACGAGCAGTACTTC.

This clonotype was observed at least ten times. V is TRBV28 and J is TRBJ2-5; no firm D call. The CDR3 is 15 amino acids. CDR1 is MDHEN, CDR2 SYDVKM, per germline. The V end was cut by 7 bases, the J end by 4 bases, with 19 bases between. CDR3 in DNA: TGTGCCAGCACCCCACCGCGTGGAGCCCCAGAGACCCAGTACTTC. As protein: CASTPPRGAPETQYF.

This clonotype has ten or more counts. The gene calls are TRBV12-3 or TRBV12-4 and TRBJ1-5; D gene ambiguous. Trimming removed 3 bases from V and 0 bases from J, with 3 bases in between. The CDR3 contains 13 residues. The CDR3 region has the DNA TGTGCCAGCAGTTTGCATAGCAATCAGCCCCAGCATTTT. Amino acids: CASSLHSNQPQHF.

This clonotype has more than one count but fewer than ten. CDR3 region: CSAQRPGPVNTEAFF. Written as DNA, the CDR3 is TGCAGTGCGCAAAGGCCGGGACCCGTGAACACTGAAGCTTTCTTT. The chain is built from TRBV20-1 and TRBJ1-1, with D perhaps TRBD1 (5 bases). Germline lookup yields CDR1 DFQATT and CDR2 SNEGSKA (reference sequence). The CDR3 totals 15 residues. The V end lost 6 bases, the J end lost 0 bases, and 17 bases lay between the germline ends.

In its sample, this clonotype was seen a few times. This chain connects TRBV20-1 to TRBJ2-7, with a weak D call TRBD2 (5 bases). The CDR3 contains 13 residues. Trimming stripped 7 bases from V and 2 bases from J, with 15 bases between. Germline assignment: CDR1 DFQATT and CDR2 SNEGSKA (reference sequence). The CDR3 bases are TGCAGTGTCTTAAACGACGGGACCTACGAGCAGTACGTC. This gives the protein CSVLNDGTYEQYV.

This clonotype was detected only a few times. The rearrangement joins TRBV6-6 to TRBJ1-1, with no clear D. Trimming cost V 6 bases and J 7 bases, with 15 bases left between them. This CDR3 is built from 13 residues. Germline CDR1 reads MNHNY; CDR2 reads SVGAGI (reference sequence). The CDR3 is CASRYVHSHEAFF. In DNA, the CDR3 is TGTGCCAGCAGGTACGTTCACAGCCATGAAGCTTTCTTT.

V gene TRBV28 combines with J gene TRBJ1-1; no clear D. The CDR3 is 13 amino acids. Looked up from germline, CDR1 is MDHEN and CDR2 is SYDVKM. Trimming stripped 5 bases from V and 4 bases from J, with 11 bases between. This chain's CDR3 is CASSPHPRTEAFF. The CDR3 DNA reads as TGTGCCAGCAGTCCCCACCCCCGCACTGAAGCTTTCTTT.

This clonotype was counted a few times. This chain uses TRBV6-5 with TRBJ1-2; TRBD1 agrees at 7 bases. V gave up 1 base and J gave up 3 bases; unmatched junction bases: 11. The CDR3 totals 17 residues. Germline V gene data show CDR1 as MNHEY and CDR2 as SVGAGI. The CDR3 sequence is CASSYFWDRTVDYGYTF. The CDR3 DNA reads as TGTGCCAGCAGTTACTTCTGGGACAGAACCGTCGACTATGGCTACACCTTC.

This clonotype has ten or more counts. The chain links TRBV4-1 to TRBJ2-3; 8 positions agree with TRBD2. The CDR3 loop spans 17 amino acids. Germline V gene sequence: CDR1 MGHRA, CDR2 YSYEKL. J gave up 3 bases and V 2 bases, and 10 bases lay outside the gene matches. The CDR3 DNA reads TGCGCCAGCAGCCAACCTGAGGGGAGACTAGCGACAGATACGCAGTATTTT. It is translated as CASSQPEGRLATDTQYF.

The CDR3 loop is CASSFGGAEFF. CDR3 sequence (DNA): TGTGCCAGCAGTTTCGGGGGGGCCGAGTTCTTC. This chain links TRBV12-3 or TRBV12-4 with TRBJ2-1; 8 bases map to TRBD2. This CDR3 is 11 amino acids long. The junction had 3 bases not matched to a gene; V was cut back by 3 bases and J by 14 bases.

The sample holds many counts of this clonotype. V is TRBV4-1 and J is TRBJ1-1; TRBD1 agrees at 9 bases. Germline V gene data show CDR1 as MGHRA and CDR2 as YSYEKL. Unmatched junction bases numbered 6, after V lost 4 bases and J lost 0 bases. CDR3 length: 16 residues. The CDR3 nucleotides are TGCGCCAGCAGCCCACAGGGGGCTTCTATGAACACTGAAGCTTTCTTT. Translating gives CASSPQGASMNTEAFF.